The next 26 T cell receptor beta chains were all read from a single sample in a study of shared clonotypes between healthy human individuals. Profiled with immunoSEQ multiplex PCR; TCRdb holds only in-frame clones, not every one. The table includes around 2,000,000 clones, 85% to 95% detected once. Sequencing was carried out using naive CD4+ T cells sorted from blood. The subset denotes: CD45RA+ positively selected. Receptors originate from a man younger than 35 in good health.

The chain couples TRBV6-1 to TRBJ1-1; unclear D gene. CDR3 size: 10 residues. V lost 7 bases, J lost 10 bases, and 10 bases lay in between. CDR1 is MNHNS, CDR2 SASEGT, per germline. CDR3: CASNGRGAFF. The CDR3 bases are TGTGCCAGCAACGGTCGTGGAGCTTTCTTT.

This clone came up once. V gene TRBV7-2 combines with J gene TRBJ1-1; D gene unclear. Germline loops: CDR1 SGHTA, CDR2 FQGNSA. V was trimmed by 1 base and J by 2 bases, leaving 14 bases between them. This CDR3 region has 16 residues. The CDR3 is CASSLVYQWINTEAFF. Written as DNA, the CDR3 is TGTGCCAGCAGCTTAGTGTATCAGTGGATCAACACTGAAGCTTTCTTT.

The rearrangement joins TRBV2 to TRBJ1-5, with 7 bases lining up with TRBD1. Germline trimming cut 4 bases from V and 5 bases from J; bases unmatched to any gene: 5. This CDR3 is built from 14 residues. The germline V gene has CDR1 SNHLY and CDR2 FYNNEI. CDR3: CASSVQGIDQPQHF. The CDR3, as DNA: TGTGCCAGCAGTGTACAGGGGATCGATCAGCCCCAGCATTTT.

This chain connects TRBV7-6 to TRBJ2-2, with a possible D match to TRBD1 (6 bases). With 1 base removed from V and 2 bases from J, the gap between germline ends came to 8 bases. CDR1 and CDR2 (germline): SGHVS, FNYEAQ. The CDR3 covers 15 residues. Here the CDR3 reads CASSLGGGNTGELFF. DNA for the CDR3: TGTGCCAGCAGCTTAGGAGGGGGAAACACCGGGGAGCTGTTTTTT. Full variable domain (outside the CDR3, taken from reference TRBV7-6 and TRBJ2-2): GAGVSQSPRYKVTKRGQDVALRCDPISGHVSLYWYRQALGQGPEFLTYFNYEAQQDKSGLPNDRFSAERPEGSISTLTIQRTEQRDSAMYRCASSLGGGNTGELFFGEGSRLTVL.

This clone was found a few times. Other DNA sequences from this sample encode an identical CDR3 as well. This sequence joins TRBV18 and TRBJ2-3; D unclear. The CDR3 covers 12 residues. CDR1 is KGHSH and CDR2 is LQKENI in the germline V gene. V lost 3 bases and J 1 base, leaving 2 bases between the germline ends. The CDR3 loop is CASSPGTDTQYF. For the CDR3, the DNA is TGTGCCAGCTCACCGGGCACAGATACGCAGTATTTT.

The chain carries TRBV2 and TRBJ2-1; a weak D match, TRBD2 (6 bases). The length of the CDR3 is 13 residues. Trimming pared 4 bases from V and 4 bases from J, leaving 8 bases between. CDR1 is SNHLY, CDR2 FYNNEI, per germline. The CDR3 spells CASSVTSYNEQFF. In DNA form, the CDR3 reads TGTGCCAGCAGTGTGACTAGTTACAATGAGCAGTTCTTC.

About this clone: The same CDR3 also results from other DNA sequences found in this sample. The V gene is TRBV2, the J gene TRBJ2-7; TRBD2 agrees at 11 bases. Trimming removed 6 bases from V and 4 bases from J; junction bases left unmatched: 2. CDR3 length: 13 residues. Germline loops: CDR1 SNHLY, CDR2 FYNNEI. The CDR3 coding sequence is TGTGCCAGCAGCGGGACTAGCGGATACGAGCAGTACTTC. It yields the protein CASSGTSGYEQYF.

Notes on this clone: This same CDR3 is encoded by further DNA sequences in the sample. The V gene is TRBV7-2, the J gene TRBJ1-3, with D hard to call. V lost 2 bases to trimming and J lost 4 bases, with 3 bases between them. Germline V gene lookup returns CDR1 SGHTA and CDR2 FQGNSA. The CDR3 length is 12 residues. The CDR3 region has the DNA TGTGCCAGCAGCTTACCCGGAAACACCATATATTTT. It encodes CASSLPGNTIYF.

This clone has only one observation. This rearrangement joins TRBV7-2 to TRBJ2-7; D gene ambiguous. Looked up from germline, CDR1 is SGHTA and CDR2 is FQGNSA. Trimming shortened V by 4 bases and J by 3 bases, and 16 bases separated the two germline ends. CDR3 size: 15 residues. Here the CDR3 DNA reads TGTGCCAGCAGCTCTGACGGTTTCGGCGGCTACGAGCAGTACTTC. Amino acids: CASSSDGFGGYEQYF.

The CDR3 DNA reads TGTGCCTGGAGTGTATCCTTTCAGGATACGCAGTATTTT. Its protein product is CAWSVSFQDTQYF. The chain has TRBV30 and TRBJ2-3, with D hard to call. This CDR3 comprises 13 residues. V was cut by 0 bases and J by 6 bases, with 10 bases left in between. The germline V gene encodes CDR1 GTSNPN and CDR2 SVGIG (reference sequence).

The genes are TRBV30 and TRBJ1-1; 7 bases line up with TRBD1. The CDR3 has 14 amino acids. Trimming at V came to 1 base and at J to 8 bases, leaving 10 bases not matched to a gene. The germline V gene has CDR1 GTSNPN and CDR2 SVGIG (reference sequence). CDR3 residues: CAWSAYSQGGEAFF. CDR3 nucleotides: TGTGCCTGGAGTGCATACTCGCAAGGGGGCGAAGCTTTCTTT.

The J gene is TRBJ1-1, the V gene TRBV25-1; D possibly corresponds to TRBD1 (6 bases). Trimming pared 5 bases from V and 2 bases from J, leaving 12 bases between. This CDR3 has 14 residues. Germline V gene data show CDR1 as MGHDK and CDR2 as SYGVNS. The DNA for the CDR3 is TGTGCCAGCAGTTTTTCACAGGGTAACACTGAAGCTTTCTTT. Translated: CASSFSQGNTEAFF. The entire variable domain, with the rest obtained from reference TRBV25-1 and TRBJ1-1, is as follows: EADIYQTPRYLVIGTGKKITLECSQTMGHDKMYWYQQDPGMELHLIHYSYGVNSTEKGDLSSESTVSRIRTEHFPLTLESARPSHTSQYLCASSFSQGNTEAFFGQGTRLTVV.

This clone was detected only a few times. The CDR3 sequence: CAWSAGVYGYTF. As DNA, the CDR3 is TGTGCCTGGAGTGCGGGGGTCTATGGCTACACCTTC. The rearrangement links TRBV30 to TRBJ1-2; D possibly corresponds to TRBD1 (5 bases). CDR3 length: 12 amino acids. Trimming left V 1 base short and J 4 bases short, with 7 bases between. Germline assignment: CDR1 GTSNPN and CDR2 SVGIG (reference sequence).

The chain is built from TRBV10-3 and TRBJ2-5; TRBD1 matches at 7 bases. V lost 8 bases to trimming and J lost 5 bases; unmatched junction nucleotides: 11. From germline, CDR1 is ENHRY and CDR2 SYGVKD. The CDR3 contains 14 residues. The CDR3 reads CAIGAGGLGETQYF. CDR3 DNA sequence: TGTGCCATCGGGGCAGGGGGATTGGGGGAGACCCAGTACTTC.

Comment on this clone: This specimen includes other DNA sequences encoding the same CDR3. J is TRBJ2-1 and V is TRBV18, with TRBD2 identical over 12 bases. The CDR3 contains 15 residues. The germline V gene encodes CDR1 KGHSH and CDR2 LQKENI. After removal of 3 bases from V and 7 bases from J, the junction contained 4 bases not matched to a gene. The CDR3 spells CASSPRTSGTNEQFF. The DNA for the CDR3 is TGTGCCAGCTCACCTAGGACTAGCGGGACGAATGAGCAGTTCTTC.

The chain uses TRBV6-5 and TRBJ1-2; unclear D gene. Germline CDR1 and CDR2: MNHEY and SVGAGI. This CDR3 comprises 13 residues. The V gene lost 5 bases and the J gene lost 5 bases, with 12 bases spanning the gap. This CDR3 is CASSPTPTYGYTF. Here the CDR3 DNA reads TGTGCCAGCAGTCCCACCCCAACTTATGGCTACACCTTC.

The V gene is TRBV30, the J gene TRBJ1-2, with 7 bases matching TRBD1. Trimming took 0 bases from V and 2 from J; bases not matched to a gene: 3. This CDR3 has 14 amino acids. The germline gives CDR1 GTSNPN, CDR2 SVGIG (reference sequence). CDR3 region: CAWSVRDSNYGYTF. Written as DNA, the CDR3 is TGTGCCTGGAGTGTAAGGGACAGCAACTATGGCTACACCTTC.

The chain uses TRBV6-6 and TRBJ2-3, with a tentative D call TRBD1 (5 bases). The V end was cut by 2 bases, the J end by 4 bases, with 13 bases between. The germline CDR1 and CDR2 sequences are MNHNY and SVGAGI (reference sequence). The CDR3 consists of 15 residues. CDR3 sequence reads: CASSYGQGGADTQYF. In DNA form, the CDR3 reads TGTGCCAGCAGTTACGGTCAGGGCGGTGCAGATACGCAGTATTTT.

Concerning this clone: This sample includes further DNA sequences coding for the same CDR3. The chain is built from TRBV18 and TRBJ2-3, with D perhaps matching TRBD1 or TRBD2 (5 bases each). This CDR3 has 14 residues. Germline CDR1 is KGHSH and CDR2 is LQKENI. V was trimmed by 3 bases and J by 3 bases, leaving 10 bases between them. CDR3 in DNA: TGTGCCAGCTCACCTGGGGGTTTGACAGATACGCAGTATTTT. This codes for CASSPGGLTDTQYF.

This clone was seen only once. The CDR3 region has the DNA TGTGCCAGCAGCTCGACTGGCGGCTTGAACACTGAAGCTTTCTTT. It specifies CASSSTGGLNTEAFF. The chain couples TRBV7-9 to TRBJ1-1; unclear D gene. This CDR3 contains 15 residues. Trimming removed 4 bases from V and 0 bases from J, with 12 bases in between. Germline CDR1 is SEHNR and CDR2 is FQNEAQ (reference sequence).

The rearrangement links TRBV10-1 to TRBJ2-7, with D tentatively TRBD1 or TRBD2 (5 bases each). Trimming shortened V by 8 bases and J by 6 bases, and 17 bases separated the two germline ends. Germline V CDR1 and CDR2: WNHNN, SYGVQD (reference sequence). This CDR3 spans 13 amino acids. The CDR3 region has the DNA TGCGCCAGCGGGGGAATGGTCTCCGGCGAGCAGTACTTC. Amino acid sequence: CASGGMVSGEQYF.

This clone was recorded only once. The V call is TRBV15, the J call TRBJ2-2; D remains unclear. Germline V gene data show CDR1 as LNHNV and CDR2 as YYDKDF (reference sequence). V was cut by 0 bases and J by 0 bases, with 8 bases left in between. This CDR3 region has 16 residues. The CDR3 here is CATSRDQAPNTGELFF. As DNA, the CDR3 is TGTGCCACCAGCAGAGACCAGGCCCCGAACACCGGGGAGCTGTTTTTT. Based on the CDR3 plus reference TRBV15 and TRBJ2-2, the full variable domain is DAMVIQNPRYQVTQFGKPVTLSCSQTLNHNVMYWYQQKSSQAPKLLFHYYDKDFNNEADTPDNFQSRRPNTSFCFLDIRSPGLGDTAMYLCATSRDQAPNTGELFFGEGSRLTVL.

The chain joins TRBV6-1 to TRBJ2-7; tentative D call: TRBD1 (6 bases). Trimming took off 4 bases at V and 1 base at J, with 11 bases between the two ends. Germline loops: CDR1 MNHNS, CDR2 SASEGT. This CDR3 has 14 amino acids. The CDR3 DNA sequence: TGTGCCAGCAGTGCACAAACAGGGTCCTACGAGCAGTACTTC. Amino acid sequence: CASSAQTGSYEQYF.

This sequence joins TRBV2 and TRBJ1-2; no clear D. The germline gives CDR1 SNHLY, CDR2 FYNNEI. V gave up 5 bases and J gave up 2 bases, with 15 bases separating them. The CDR3 totals 15 residues. The CDR3 bases are TGTGCCAGCAGTCCCGAGCCATTACAGAACTATGGCTACACCTTC. Its translation: CASSPEPLQNYGYTF.

The count of this clone is one. This chain links TRBV7-2 with TRBJ2-6; D is unclear. The ends were cut back, 6 bases at V and 0 bases at J, with 3 bases in the middle. CDR1 is SGHTA and CDR2 is FQGNSA in the germline V gene. The CDR3 spans 13 residues. The CDR3 DNA sequence: TGTGCCAGCAGGAACTCTGGGGCCAACGTCCTGACTTTC. Translation gives CASRNSGANVLTF.

In regard to this clone: A much larger clone lies a single base off, so this may be a read error. Other DNA sequences in the same sample also yield this CDR3. This chain uses TRBV28 with TRBJ1-5; D call uncertain. The CDR3 has 14 amino acids. Germline V gene data show CDR1 as MDHEN and CDR2 as SYDVKM. V lost 8 bases and J 9 bases, leaving 20 bases between the germline ends. CDR3: CASSDGPEATPQHF. CDR3 nucleotide sequence: TGTGCCAGCTCAGACGGCCCAGAAGCTACGCCCCAGCATTTT. Combining the CDR3 with reference TRBV28 and TRBJ1-5 gives the whole variable domain DVKVTQSSRYLVKRTGEKVFLECVQDMDHENMFWYRQDPGLGLRLIYFSYDVKMKEKGDIPEGYSVSREKKERFSLILESASTNQTSMYLCASSDGPEATPQHFGDGTRLSIL.